Each of the 17 T cell receptor beta chains below was sequenced from the same sample in a study of vaccination and CD4 T cells after COVID-19. Treatment indicated: roughly 10-day PBMC culture with coronavirus spike peptide pools or control peptides (ViraFEST assay). Researchers used the Oncomine TCR Beta short-read assay to sequence DNA from cultured CD4+ T cells. TCRdb used MiXCR to reprocess the PCR reads, holding one entry per CDR3 protein. The table has 9,500 or so distinct CDR3 sequences, roughly 76% seen once. Their recognized antigens are unknown. Specimen: CD4+ T cells from blood, cultured in vitro. These receptors all stem from a human donor who had recovered from COVID-19.

The rearrangement links TRBV11-3 to TRBJ1-1; no firm D call. V dropped 0 bases and J dropped 4 bases, with 18 bases sitting between them. From germline, CDR1 is SGHNT and CDR2 YENEEA. The CDR3 spans 17 residues. CDR3 sequence reads: CASSLDGGKGLGTEAFF. The DNA of the CDR3 is TGTGCCAGCAGCTTAGATGGAGGGAAGGGTCTTGGCACTGAAGCTTTCTTT.

The chain has TRBV28 and TRBJ2-3; 9 nucleotides line up with TRBD2. The CDR3 runs to 14 residues. From germline, CDR1 is MDHEN and CDR2 SYDVKM. The ends lost 8 bases at V and 3 bases at J; junction bases unmatched: 6. CDR3 sequence: CASVRGRATDTQYF. CDR3 coding DNA: TGTGCCAGCGTTCGCGGGAGGGCGACAGATACGCAGTATTTT.

The J gene is TRBJ1-1, the V gene TRBV6-1; D is unclear. The CDR3 extends over 11 amino acids. V dropped 6 bases and J dropped 3 bases, with 5 bases sitting between them. Germline values: CDR1 MNHNS, CDR2 SASEGT. CDR3 sequence (DNA): TGTGCCAGCAGAGATGACACTGAAGCTTTCTTT. Residues: CASRDDTEAFF.

V usage is TRBV28 and J usage is TRBJ2-2, with D maybe TRBD2 (5 bases). CDR1 and CDR2 from the germline V gene are MDHEN and SYDVKM. The CDR3 sequence is 13 residues long. The V gene lost 4 bases and the J gene lost 7 bases, with 10 bases spanning the gap. The CDR3 region is CASSSPRGGELFF. The DNA for the CDR3 is TGTGCCAGCAGTTCCCCTCGGGGCGGGGAGCTGTTTTTT.

The chain links TRBV10-1 to TRBJ2-5; D gene uncertain. The CDR3 is 13 amino acids. Trimming cost V 7 bases and J 5 bases, with 14 bases left between them. Germline values: CDR1 WNHNN, CDR2 SYGVQD (reference sequence). The CDR3 DNA sequence: TGCGCCAGCATCCCCCCGGAAGAGGAGACCCAGTACTTC. It is translated as CASIPPEEETQYF.

The genes are TRBV27 and TRBJ2-7; the match to TRBD1 covers 10 bases. The CDR3 contains 18 residues. The V gene end was trimmed by 2 bases and the J gene end by 5 bases; junction bases not matched to a gene: 15. Germline V lookup: CDR1 MNHEY, CDR2 SMNVEV (reference sequence). The CDR3 DNA sequence: TGTGCCAGCAGTTTAACCTCGGACAGGGGGGTATTGTGGGACGAGCAGTACTTC. It encodes CASSLTSDRGVLWDEQYF.

The chain couples TRBV5-4 to TRBJ2-5; 16 bases are shared with TRBD2. After removal of 4 bases from V and 4 bases from J, the junction contained 4 bases not matched to a gene. The CDR3 covers 16 residues. Germline CDR1 SGHNT, CDR2 YYREEE (reference sequence). The CDR3 sequence: CASSPGLAGGGETQYF. The CDR3, as DNA: TGTGCCAGCAGCCCGGGACTAGCGGGGGGGGGAGAGACCCAGTACTTC.

The chain recombines TRBV6-2 or TRBV6-3 with TRBJ1-1, with a weak D call TRBD1 (6 bases). The CDR3 spans 15 residues. The ends were cut back, 6 bases at V and 3 bases at J, with 17 bases in the middle. Germline V gene data show CDR1 as MNHEY and CDR2 as SVGEGT. CDR3 nucleotide sequence: TGTGCCAGCAGAAGCTATACAGGGTGGGACACTGAAGCTTTCTTT. This codes for CASRSYTGWDTEAFF.

This rearrangement joins TRBV20-1 to TRBJ2-1, with no clear D. The CDR3 length is 16 residues. CDR1 DFQATT and CDR2 SNEGSKA come from the germline V gene (reference sequence). V was cut by 3 bases and J by 2 bases, with 17 bases left in between. The CDR3 sequence: CSARMGSTRAYNEQFF. DNA for the CDR3: TGCAGTGCTAGGATGGGGTCGACAAGGGCCTACAATGAGCAGTTCTTC.

This CDR3 is CAINGQNYGYTF. The CDR3 bases are TGTGCCATCAACGGACAGAACTATGGCTACACCTTC. The rearrangement links TRBV10-3 to TRBJ1-2, with D perhaps matching TRBD1 (6 bases). The germline V gene encodes CDR1 ENHRY and CDR2 SYGVKD. The V and J ends lost 7 bases and 2 bases respectively, with 8 bases between them. This CDR3 comprises 12 residues.

The V and J genes are TRBV6-1 and TRBJ2-1; D possibly corresponds to TRBD2 (7 bases). The J call is uncertain, as TRBJ2-7 better fits the DNA end. CDR3 length equals 15 residues. Germline CDR1 is MNHNS and CDR2 is SASEGT. CDR3 loop: CASSERGGVLYEQYF. The CDR3 DNA follows: TGTGCCAGCAGTGAACGCGGGGGCGTCCTTTACGAGCAGTACTTC.

The V call is TRBV20-1, the J call TRBJ1-1, with TRBD1 identical over 8 bases. The junction had 15 bases not matched to a gene; V was cut back by 1 base and J by 5 bases. CDR1 DFQATT and CDR2 SNEGSKA come from the germline V gene (reference sequence). The CDR3 runs to 17 residues. This chain's CDR3 is CSARVVRLRQGRTEAFF. The CDR3 nucleotides read TGCAGTGCTAGAGTCGTACGGCTACGACAGGGGAGGACTGAAGCTTTCTTT.

The genes are TRBV5-5 and TRBJ2-5; possible D gene TRBD2, 5 bases. CDR1 SGHKS and CDR2 YYEKEE come from the germline V gene (reference sequence). The CDR3 runs 15 residues. V was trimmed by 4 bases and J by 3 bases, leaving 16 bases between them. The DNA for the CDR3 is TGTGCCAGCAGCCCCCGGGGTGTGAGGGAAGAGACCCAGTACTTC. Residues: CASSPRGVREETQYF.

The V gene is TRBV2, the J gene TRBJ2-5; 11 positions agree with TRBD2. CDR3 length equals 16 residues. The trim removed 2 bases at V and 5 bases at J, leaving 7 bases unmatched. Germline V gene lookup returns CDR1 SNHLY and CDR2 FYNNEI. The CDR3: CASSEPLAGGPETQYF. CDR3 nucleotides: TGTGCCAGCAGTGAACCATTAGCGGGGGGGCCGGAGACCCAGTACTTC.

V usage is TRBV7-9 and J usage is TRBJ1-5, with D possibly matching TRBD1 (6 bases). This CDR3 has 15 residues. Trimming removed 5 bases from V and 4 bases from J, with 15 bases in between. Germline assignment: CDR1 SEHNR and CDR2 FQNEAQ (reference sequence). CDR3: CASSRGGIGNQPQHF. CDR3 nucleotide sequence: TGTGCCAGCAGCCGAGGGGGGATAGGAAATCAGCCCCAGCATTTT.

The chain combines TRBV4-3 with TRBJ2-7; 8 positions match TRBD2. V was clipped by 1 base and J by 3 bases; unmatched bases: 14. Germline V gives CDR1 LGHNA, CDR2 YSLEER. The CDR3 has 18 amino acids. In DNA form, the CDR3 reads TGCGCCAGCAGCCAAGTTTTGCGGGGGGCTGCCATCCTCTACGAGCAGTACTTC. Its protein is CASSQVLRGAAILYEQYF.

The V gene is TRBV6-5, the J gene TRBJ1-6; D may be TRBD1 (5 bases). This CDR3 spans 13 amino acids. Per germline, CDR1 MNHEY and CDR2 SVGAGI. V gave up 4 bases and J gave up 7 bases, with 8 bases separating them. CDR3 DNA sequence: TGTGCCAGCAGTTTTGGGACCAATTCACCCCTCCACTTT. It codes for CASSFGTNSPLHF.